The clone carrying this T cell receptor (beta chain) was detected only a few times. Its specificity is not known. This specimen belongs to a study of blood T cells in healthy people across ages. The overall study: About one barcoded beta molecule was captured per two T cells (by template switching). Study-level results: In long-lived donors, naive CD4+ cell counts and diversity exceeded those of aged donors.

CDR3 length: 16 amino acids. V gave up 5 bases and J gave up 3 bases; unmatched junction bases: 11. CDR1 and CDR2 from the germline V gene are DFQATT and SNEGSKA (reference sequence). The use of a sample-barcoded 5' primer and a J-beta primer mix characterized a second PCR of roughly 7 to 12 cycles. TCRdb reanalysed the 5' RACE reads using MiXCR and keeps one entry per CDR3 protein. Of approximately 800,000 distinct CDR3 sequences in the sample, about 59% are singletons; the top ten hold about 27%. V is TRBV20-1 and J is TRBJ2-1; TRBD1 matches at 9 bases. Sequenced material: blood. This clonotype was sampled from a man younger than 45 in good health. For the CDR3, the DNA is TGCAGTGCTTTATACCCGGGACAGGGTTTCTACAATGAGCAGTTCTTC. Amino acids: CSALYPGQGFYNEQFF.